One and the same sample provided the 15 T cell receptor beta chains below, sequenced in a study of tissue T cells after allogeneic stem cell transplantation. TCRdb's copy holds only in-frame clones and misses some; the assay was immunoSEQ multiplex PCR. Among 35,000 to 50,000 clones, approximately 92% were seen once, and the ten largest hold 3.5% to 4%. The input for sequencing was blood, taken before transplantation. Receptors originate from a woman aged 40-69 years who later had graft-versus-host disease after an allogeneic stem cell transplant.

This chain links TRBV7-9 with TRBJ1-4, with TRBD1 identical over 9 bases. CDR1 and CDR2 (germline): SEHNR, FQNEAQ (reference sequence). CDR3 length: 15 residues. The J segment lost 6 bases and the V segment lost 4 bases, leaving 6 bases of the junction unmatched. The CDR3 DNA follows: TGTGCCAGCAGCTCCCCGGGACAGGGAGATGAAAAACTGTTTTTT. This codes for CASSSPGQGDEKLFF. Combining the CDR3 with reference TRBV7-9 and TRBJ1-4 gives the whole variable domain DTGVSQNPRHKITKRGQNVTFRCDPISEHNRLYWYRQTLGQGPEFLTYFQNEAQLEKSRLLSDRFSAERPKGSFSTLEIQRTEQGDSAMYLCASSSPGQGDEKLFFGSGTQLSVL.

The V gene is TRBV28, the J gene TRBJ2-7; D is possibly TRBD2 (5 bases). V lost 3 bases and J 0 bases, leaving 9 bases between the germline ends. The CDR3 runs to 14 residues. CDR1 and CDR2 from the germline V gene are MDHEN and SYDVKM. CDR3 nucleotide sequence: TGTGCCAGCAGTTTGGTTCGGGGCTCCTACGAGCAGTACTTC. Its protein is CASSLVRGSYEQYF.

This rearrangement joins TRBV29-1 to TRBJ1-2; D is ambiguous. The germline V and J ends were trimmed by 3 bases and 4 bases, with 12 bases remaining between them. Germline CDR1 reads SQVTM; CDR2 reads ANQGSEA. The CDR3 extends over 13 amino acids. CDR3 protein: CSVEGLRAYGYTF. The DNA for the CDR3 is TGCAGCGTTGAGGGTCTGAGGGCCTATGGCTACACCTTC.

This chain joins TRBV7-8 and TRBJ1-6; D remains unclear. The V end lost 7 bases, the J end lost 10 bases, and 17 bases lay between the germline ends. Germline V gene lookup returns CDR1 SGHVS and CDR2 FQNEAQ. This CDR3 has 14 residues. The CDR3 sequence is CASNNGEGSSPLHF. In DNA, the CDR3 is TGTGCCAGCAACAACGGGGAGGGTTCGTCACCCCTCCACTTT.

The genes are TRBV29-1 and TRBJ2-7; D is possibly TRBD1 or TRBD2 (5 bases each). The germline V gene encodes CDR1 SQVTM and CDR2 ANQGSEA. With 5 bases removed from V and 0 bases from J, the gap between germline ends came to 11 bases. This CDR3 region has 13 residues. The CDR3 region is CSVPGPSSYEQYF. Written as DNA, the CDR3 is TGCAGCGTTCCGGGACCCAGCTCCTACGAGCAGTACTTC.

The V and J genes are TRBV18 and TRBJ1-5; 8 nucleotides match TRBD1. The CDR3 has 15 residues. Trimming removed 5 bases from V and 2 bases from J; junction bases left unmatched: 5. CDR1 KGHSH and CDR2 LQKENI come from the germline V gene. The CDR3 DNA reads TGTGCCAGCTCAGCGGGACAGGCAGGCAATCAGCCCCAGCATTTT. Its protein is CASSAGQAGNQPQHF.

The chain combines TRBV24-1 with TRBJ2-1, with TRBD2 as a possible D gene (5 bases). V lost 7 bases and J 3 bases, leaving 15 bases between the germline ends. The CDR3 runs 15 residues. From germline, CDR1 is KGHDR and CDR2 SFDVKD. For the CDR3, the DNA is TGTGCCACCAGAGCCCAGGACTCAGACTACAATGAGCAGTTCTTC. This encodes CATRAQDSDYNEQFF.

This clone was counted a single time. This CDR3 reads CASSYDGSGSYEQYF. CDR3 in DNA: TGTGCCAGCAGTTACGACGGGAGCGGGAGCTACGAGCAGTACTTC. The chain recombines TRBV6-5 with TRBJ2-7, with 8 positions matching TRBD2. This CDR3 has 15 residues. CDR1 is MNHEY and CDR2 is SVGAGI in the germline V gene. V lost 2 bases, J lost 3 bases, and 6 bases stayed unmatched.

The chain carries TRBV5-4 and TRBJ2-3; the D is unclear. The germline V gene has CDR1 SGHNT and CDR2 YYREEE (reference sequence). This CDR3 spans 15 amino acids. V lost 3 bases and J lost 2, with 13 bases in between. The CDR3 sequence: CASSSYVPSTDTQYF. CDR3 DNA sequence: TGTGCCAGCAGCTCCTACGTCCCTTCCACAGATACGCAGTATTTT.

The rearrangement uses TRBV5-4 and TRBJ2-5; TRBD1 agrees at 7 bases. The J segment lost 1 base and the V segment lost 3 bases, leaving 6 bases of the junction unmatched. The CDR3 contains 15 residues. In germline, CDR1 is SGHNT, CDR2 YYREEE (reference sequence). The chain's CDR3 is CASSSPGQIQETQYF. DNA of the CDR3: TGTGCCAGCAGCTCGCCGGGACAGATCCAAGAGACCCAGTACTTC.

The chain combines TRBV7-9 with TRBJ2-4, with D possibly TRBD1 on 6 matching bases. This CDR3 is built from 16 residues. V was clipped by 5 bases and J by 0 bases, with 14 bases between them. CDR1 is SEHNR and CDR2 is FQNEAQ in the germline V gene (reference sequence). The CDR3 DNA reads TGTGCCAGCAGCCATACAGGGATTCTAGCCAAAAACATTCAGTACTTC. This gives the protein CASSHTGILAKNIQYF.

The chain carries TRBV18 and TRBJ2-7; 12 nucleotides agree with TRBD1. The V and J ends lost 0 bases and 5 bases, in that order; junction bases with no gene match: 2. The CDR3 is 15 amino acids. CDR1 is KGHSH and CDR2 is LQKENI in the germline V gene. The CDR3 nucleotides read TGTGCCAGCTCACCACCCTGGGACAGGGGGCACGAGCAGTACTTC. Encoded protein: CASSPPWDRGHEQYF.

The CDR3 region has the DNA TGCAGCGTTGAAGGCGGGAGGGGGACCTACGAGCAGTACTTC. It encodes CSVEGGRGTYEQYF. The chain links TRBV29-1 to TRBJ2-7; 9 bases are shared with TRBD2. The CDR3 has 14 amino acids. The ends lost 1 base at V and 2 bases at J; junction bases unmatched: 3. The germline CDR1 and CDR2 sequences are SQVTM and ANQGSEA.

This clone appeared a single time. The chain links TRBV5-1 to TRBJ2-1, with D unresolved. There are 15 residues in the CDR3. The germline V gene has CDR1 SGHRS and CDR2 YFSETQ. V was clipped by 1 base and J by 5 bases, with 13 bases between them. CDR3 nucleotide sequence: TGCGCCAGCAGCTTGTCTTACCGGTTAGACAATGAGCAGTTCTTC. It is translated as CASSLSYRLDNEQFF.

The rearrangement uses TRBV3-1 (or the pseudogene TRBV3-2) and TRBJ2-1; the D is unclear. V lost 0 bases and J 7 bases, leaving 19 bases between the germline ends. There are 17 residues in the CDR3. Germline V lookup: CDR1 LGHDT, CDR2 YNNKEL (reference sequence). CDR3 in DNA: TGTGCCAGCAGCCAAGATCTAGGCGGCCCCAAGTCGAATGAGCAGTTCTTC. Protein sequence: CASSQDLGGPKSNEQFF.